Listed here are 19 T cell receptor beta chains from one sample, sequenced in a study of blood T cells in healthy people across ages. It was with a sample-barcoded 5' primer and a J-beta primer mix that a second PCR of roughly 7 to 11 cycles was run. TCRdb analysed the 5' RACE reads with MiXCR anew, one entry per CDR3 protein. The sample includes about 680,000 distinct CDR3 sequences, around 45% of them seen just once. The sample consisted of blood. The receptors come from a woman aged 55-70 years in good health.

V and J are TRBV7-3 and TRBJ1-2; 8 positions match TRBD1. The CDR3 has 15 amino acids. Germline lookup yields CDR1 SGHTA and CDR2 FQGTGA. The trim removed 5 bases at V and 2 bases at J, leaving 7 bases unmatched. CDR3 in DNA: TGTGCCAGCAGCCCAGGACAGGGATCGAACTATGGCTACACCTTC. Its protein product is CASSPGQGSNYGYTF.

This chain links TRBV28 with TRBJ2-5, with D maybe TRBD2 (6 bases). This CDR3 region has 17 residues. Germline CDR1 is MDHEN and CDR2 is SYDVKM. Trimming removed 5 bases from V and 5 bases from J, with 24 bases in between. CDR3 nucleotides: TGTGCCAGCAGTAGGTACCAATGGGGGAGGACCCGGGAGACCCAGTACTTC. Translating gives CASSRYQWGRTRETQYF.

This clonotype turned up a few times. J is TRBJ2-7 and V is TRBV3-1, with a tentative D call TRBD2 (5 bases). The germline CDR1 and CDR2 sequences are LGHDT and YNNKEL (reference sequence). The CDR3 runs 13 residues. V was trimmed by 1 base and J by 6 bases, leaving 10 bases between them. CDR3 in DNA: TGTGCCAGCAGCCAAGGGGCCGGGATCGAGCAGTACTTC. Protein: CASSQGAGIEQYF.

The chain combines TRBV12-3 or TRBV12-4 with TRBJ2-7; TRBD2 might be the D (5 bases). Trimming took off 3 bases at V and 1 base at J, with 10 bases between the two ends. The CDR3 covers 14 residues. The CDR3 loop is CASSFTRGSYEQYF. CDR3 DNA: TGTGCCAGCAGTTTTACCCGCGGGTCCTACGAGCAGTACTTC.

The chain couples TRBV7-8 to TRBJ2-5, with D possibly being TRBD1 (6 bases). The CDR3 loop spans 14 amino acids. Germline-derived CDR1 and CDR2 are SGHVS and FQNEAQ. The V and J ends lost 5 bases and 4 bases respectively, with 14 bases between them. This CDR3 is CASSAGTGPETQYF. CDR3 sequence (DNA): TGTGCCAGCAGCGCCGGAACAGGGCCAGAGACCCAGTACTTC.

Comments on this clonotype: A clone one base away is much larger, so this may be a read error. The CDR3 bases are TGCGCCAGCAGCTTGGTCCCGGGTAGCGGGGCCTACAATGAGCAGTTCTTC. The encoded protein is CASSLVPGSGAYNEQFF. The gene calls are TRBV5-1 and TRBJ2-1, with TRBD2 identical over 8 bases. Germline trimming cut 0 bases from V and 2 bases from J; bases unmatched to any gene: 7. CDR3 length: 17 amino acids. The germline V gene has CDR1 SGHRS and CDR2 YFSETQ.

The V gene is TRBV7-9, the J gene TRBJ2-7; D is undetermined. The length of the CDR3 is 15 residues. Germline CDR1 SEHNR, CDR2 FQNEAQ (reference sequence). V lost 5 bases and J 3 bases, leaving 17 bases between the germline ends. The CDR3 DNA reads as TGTGCCAGCAGCCTTACGATTGGACCATACTACGAGCAGTACTTC. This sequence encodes CASSLTIGPYYEQYF.

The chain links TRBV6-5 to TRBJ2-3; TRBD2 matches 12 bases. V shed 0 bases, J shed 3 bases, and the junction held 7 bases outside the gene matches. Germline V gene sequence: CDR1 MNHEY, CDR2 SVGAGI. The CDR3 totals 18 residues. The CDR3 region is CASSYSVTSGSSTDTQYF. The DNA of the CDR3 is TGTGCCAGCAGTTACTCCGTGACTAGCGGGAGTAGTACAGATACGCAGTATTTT.

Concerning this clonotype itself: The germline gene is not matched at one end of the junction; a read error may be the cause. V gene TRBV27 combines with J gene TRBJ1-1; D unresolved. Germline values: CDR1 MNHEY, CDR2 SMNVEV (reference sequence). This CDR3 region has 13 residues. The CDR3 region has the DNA TGTGCCAGTAGTTTCGAGGGAAAGACTGAAGCTTTCTTT. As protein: CASSFEGKTEAFF.

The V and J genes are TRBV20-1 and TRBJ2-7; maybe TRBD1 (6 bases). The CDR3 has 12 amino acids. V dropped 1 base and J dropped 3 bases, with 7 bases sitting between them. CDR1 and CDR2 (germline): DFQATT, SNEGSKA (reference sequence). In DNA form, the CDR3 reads TGCAGTGCTAGAGGGGACAACTACGAGCAGTACTTC. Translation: CSARGDNYEQYF.

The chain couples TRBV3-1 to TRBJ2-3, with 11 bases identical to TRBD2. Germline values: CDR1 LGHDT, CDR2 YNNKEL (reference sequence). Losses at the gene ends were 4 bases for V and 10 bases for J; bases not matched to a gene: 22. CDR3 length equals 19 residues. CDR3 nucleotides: TGTGCCAGCAGCCCTCGAATGAGAGGTAGCGGGAGGGCGAGGAATGCGCAGTATTTT. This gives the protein CASSPRMRGSGRARNAQYF.

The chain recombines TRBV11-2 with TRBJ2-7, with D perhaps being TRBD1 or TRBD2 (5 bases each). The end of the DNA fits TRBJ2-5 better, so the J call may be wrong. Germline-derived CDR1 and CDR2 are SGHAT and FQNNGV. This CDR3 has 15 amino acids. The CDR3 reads CASSLQGTGTETQYF. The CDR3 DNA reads TGTGCCAGCAGCTTACAAGGGACCGGGACGGAGACCCAGTACTTC.

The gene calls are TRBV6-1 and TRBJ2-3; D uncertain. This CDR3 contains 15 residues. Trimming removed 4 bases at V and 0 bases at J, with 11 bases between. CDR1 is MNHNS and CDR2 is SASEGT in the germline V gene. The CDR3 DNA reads TGTGCCAGCAGTGTCCGGCACACTAGCACAGATACGCAGTATTTT. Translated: CASSVRHTSTDTQYF.

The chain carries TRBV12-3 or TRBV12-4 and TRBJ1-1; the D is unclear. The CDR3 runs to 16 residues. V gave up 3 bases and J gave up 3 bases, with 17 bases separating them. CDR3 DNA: TGTGCCAGCAGTTTCGGACGGGCGCGTAGGGACACTGAAGCTTTCTTT. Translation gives CASSFGRARRDTEAFF.

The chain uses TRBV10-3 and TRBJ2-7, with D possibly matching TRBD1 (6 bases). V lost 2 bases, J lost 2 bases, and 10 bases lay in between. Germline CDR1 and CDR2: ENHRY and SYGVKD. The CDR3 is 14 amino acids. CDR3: CAISENREAYEQYF. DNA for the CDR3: TGTGCCATCAGTGAGAACAGGGAAGCCTACGAGCAGTACTTC.

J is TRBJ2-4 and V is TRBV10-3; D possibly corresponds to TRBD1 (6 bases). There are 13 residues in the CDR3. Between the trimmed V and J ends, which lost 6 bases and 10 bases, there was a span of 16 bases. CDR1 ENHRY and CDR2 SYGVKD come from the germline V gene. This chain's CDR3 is CAIRDSPYEIQYF. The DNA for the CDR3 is TGTGCCATCAGGGACAGCCCCTATGAGATTCAGTACTTC.

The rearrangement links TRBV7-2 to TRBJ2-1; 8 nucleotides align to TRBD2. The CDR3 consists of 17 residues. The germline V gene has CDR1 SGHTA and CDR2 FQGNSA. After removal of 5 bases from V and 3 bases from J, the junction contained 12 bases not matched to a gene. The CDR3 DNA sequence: TGTGCCAGCAGCCCCCAAAAAGCGGGAGCAAACTACAATGAGCAGTTCTTC. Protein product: CASSPQKAGANYNEQFF.

The CDR3 loop is CSARTRRDSKFF. For the CDR3, the DNA is TGCAGTGCTAGAACCCGCCGGGACAGTAAGTTCTTC. The chain has TRBV20-1 and TRBJ2-1, with TRBD1 identical over 7 bases. This CDR3 is 12 amino acids long. Germline values: CDR1 DFQATT, CDR2 SNEGSKA (reference sequence). Unmatched junction bases numbered 9, after V lost 2 bases and J lost 14 bases.

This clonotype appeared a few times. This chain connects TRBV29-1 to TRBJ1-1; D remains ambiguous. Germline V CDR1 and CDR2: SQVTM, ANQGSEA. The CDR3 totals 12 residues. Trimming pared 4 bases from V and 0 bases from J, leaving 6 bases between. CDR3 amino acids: CSVASVNTEAFF. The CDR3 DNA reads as TGCAGCGTTGCCTCAGTGAACACTGAAGCTTTCTTT.